This T cell receptor (beta chain) was recorded in a study of PD-L1 blockade in urothelial cancer. Study context: Prior exposure to chemotherapy in patients amounted to 0 to 3 regimens received. Median T cell yield from blood was fewer than 150,000. At 3 weeks (second dose) and 6 weeks after starting treatment, blood was analyzed. Overall study findings and caveats: Tumor-associated clones in blood expanded more at 3 weeks in durable-benefit patients.

Profiled with immunoSEQ multiplex PCR; TCRdb holds only in-frame clones, not every one. The sample includes about 50,000 clones, nearly 90% seen only once; the top ten take 6.5% to 8%. The CDR3 is 13 amino acids. Germline values: CDR1 WSHSY, CDR2 SAAADI. Trimming at V came to 10 bases and at J to 2 bases, leaving 5 bases not matched to a gene. This clone was seen more than once but under ten times. Antigen: not known. This receptor was identified in a man in his sixties with urothelial cancer. Sequenced here: PBMCs, sampled around atezolizumab (anti-PD-L1) treatment. The V gene is TRBV10-2, the J gene TRBJ2-7; 10 nucleotides align to TRBD2. The CDR3 loop reads CATGTSDAYEQYF. The CDR3 region has the DNA TGCGCCACCGGGACTAGCGACGCCTACGAGCAGTACTTC.